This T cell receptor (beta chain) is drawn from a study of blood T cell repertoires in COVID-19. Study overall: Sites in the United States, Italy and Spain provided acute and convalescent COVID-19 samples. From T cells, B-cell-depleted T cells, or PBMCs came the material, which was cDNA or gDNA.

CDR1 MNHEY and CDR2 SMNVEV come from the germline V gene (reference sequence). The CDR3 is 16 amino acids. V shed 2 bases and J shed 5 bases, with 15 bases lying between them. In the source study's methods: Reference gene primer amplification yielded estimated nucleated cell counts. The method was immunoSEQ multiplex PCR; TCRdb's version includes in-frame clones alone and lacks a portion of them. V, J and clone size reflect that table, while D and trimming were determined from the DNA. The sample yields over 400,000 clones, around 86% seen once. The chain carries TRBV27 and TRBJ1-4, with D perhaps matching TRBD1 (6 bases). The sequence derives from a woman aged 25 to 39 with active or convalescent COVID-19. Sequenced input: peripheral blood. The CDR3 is CASSLTGTWSNEKLFF. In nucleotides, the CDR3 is TGTGCCAGCAGTTTAACCGGGACATGGAGCAATGAAAAACTGTTTTTT. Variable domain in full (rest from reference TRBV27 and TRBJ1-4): EAQVTQNPRYLITVTGKKLTVTCSQNMNHEYMSWYRQDPGLGLRQIYYSMNVEVTDKGDVPEGYKVSRKEKRNFPLILESPSPNQTSLYFCASSLTGTWSNEKLFFGSGTQLSVL.